This T cell receptor (beta chain) was profiled in a study of siplizumab effects on memory and regulatory T cells (dated by TCRdb to between 2018 and 2021). Concerning the study at large: Across roughly 8 responder-stimulator pairs, mixed lymphocyte reactions were run in pairs, one with siplizumab at 1 ug/mL and one without drug. The study looked at the effect of siplizumab, an anti-CD2 antibody, on alloreactive T-cell subsets in allogeneic mixed lymphocyte reactions made from human PBMCs. What the study reported, not specific to this receptor: Unstimulated naive T cells appeared more diverse than memory T cells, and naive cells seemed to contribute substantially to the alloresponse. In reactions with siplizumab, an average of approximately 70% of mappable alloreactive CD4+ clones were Treg-derived, compared with around 30% in control reactions. The suppressive function of proliferating Tregs from siplizumab cultures was not functionally confirmed. Siplizumab significantly lowered the cumulative frequency of alloreactive sequences that could be traced to unstimulated CD4+ memory T cells. Because sequences at frequencies below about 10^-5 were poorly captured, only a minor fraction of alloreactive clones could be mapped back to unstimulated subsets. A naive or memory phenotype could not be assigned to roughly 75-97% of proliferating CD4+ or CD8+ clones.

Cells in the mixed lymphocyte reaction were cultured together at 37 degrees C for around six days. Responder PBMCs were labelled with CFSE and stimulator PBMCs were labelled with Violet Dye, after which the responder and stimulator PBMCs were mixed at a 1:1 ratio. Sorted unstimulated T cells and proliferating T cells recovered from mixed lymphocyte reactions were subjected to TCRbeta CDR3 sequencing. Fresh whole blood from 9 to 11 HLA-typed healthy donors was used as the source from which PBMCs were isolated. For TCR sequencing, responder T cells that had proliferated and were CFSE-low were FACS-sorted once the mixed lymphocyte reaction was over. The receptor library was made with the immunoSEQ multiplex PCR assay. Around 94,000 TCR templates per sample were assayed on the deep sequencing platform. Genomic DNA extracted from sorted T cells was used for TCRbeta CDR3 sequencing. The published analysis was carried out like this. Clonal analysis of TCRbeta CDR3 data was done in the R programming language. Alloreactive CD4+ and CD8+ clones were identified by comparing unstimulated samples to CFSE-low samples taken after the reaction. Alloreactive CD4+ clones were assigned to regulatory or non-regulatory origin by matching sequences to sorted unstimulated Treg and non-Treg repertoires. This immuneACCESS table, as held by TCRdb, lists in-frame sequences with V and J called but not all clones. Of the missing ones, under half trace to an unresolved V gene in checked studies; the others have no known cause. D and trimming were read from the DNA, whereas the V and J calls and clone size are those reported in that table. This sample is represented by about 13,000 clones; almost 40% of them were singletons. The top ten clonotypes cover roughly 9.1% of the sample.

The CDR3 holds 14 amino acids from the cysteine to the phenylalanine. The entry retains the CDR3 DNA only, 42 bases that are in frame from base 1. V drops 1 base and J drops 4 bases, leaving 11 bases in between. The germline V gene specifies SGHAT as CDR1 and FQNNGV as CDR2. This clone was picked up a small number of times. Its target antigen remains unknown. Base-call qualities are not available, and no considerably larger clone is one nucleotide away. Other DNA sequences within the sample encode an identical CDR3. Material: CFSE-low (dividing) CD8+ T cells sorted from an allogeneic mixed lymphocyte reaction. The receptor chain draws on TRBV11-2 and TRBJ2-7; a confident D gene designation cannot be given. The receptor was isolated from a human donor in good health; the cells came from an allogeneic mixed lymphocyte reaction. This receptor carries the CDR3 CASSLGDGLYEQYF. Here is the DNA: TGTGCCAGCAGCTTAGGAGACGGTCTATACGAGCAGTACTTC.